This T cell receptor beta chain was sequenced in a study of blood T cell repertoires in COVID-19. At the level of the study: The United States, Italy and Spain were the sources of the acute and convalescent COVID-19 samples. From T cells, B-cell-depleted T cells, or PBMCs came the material, which was cDNA or gDNA.

Authors' data handling: Cell counts per sample came from amplifying reference gene primers. Assay used: immunoSEQ multiplex PCR; TCRdb lists only in-frame clones, some missing. The V and J calls and the clone size are those of that table, but D and trimming were determined from the DNA. The sample lists 110,000 or so clones; 85% to 90% were seen once. What was sequenced was peripheral blood. This TCR was sampled from a woman in her 50s with acute or convalescent COVID-19.

CDR3 DNA: TGTGCCGGGAACAGGGATACCTACAATGAGCAGTTCTTC. It translates to CAGNRDTYNEQFF. The rearrangement joins TRBV30 to TRBJ2-1; tentative D call: TRBD1 (6 bases). Germline lookup yields CDR1 GTSNPN and CDR2 SVGIG (reference sequence). Trimming shortened V by 8 bases and J by 2 bases, and 13 bases separated the two germline ends. The CDR3 is 13 residues long.